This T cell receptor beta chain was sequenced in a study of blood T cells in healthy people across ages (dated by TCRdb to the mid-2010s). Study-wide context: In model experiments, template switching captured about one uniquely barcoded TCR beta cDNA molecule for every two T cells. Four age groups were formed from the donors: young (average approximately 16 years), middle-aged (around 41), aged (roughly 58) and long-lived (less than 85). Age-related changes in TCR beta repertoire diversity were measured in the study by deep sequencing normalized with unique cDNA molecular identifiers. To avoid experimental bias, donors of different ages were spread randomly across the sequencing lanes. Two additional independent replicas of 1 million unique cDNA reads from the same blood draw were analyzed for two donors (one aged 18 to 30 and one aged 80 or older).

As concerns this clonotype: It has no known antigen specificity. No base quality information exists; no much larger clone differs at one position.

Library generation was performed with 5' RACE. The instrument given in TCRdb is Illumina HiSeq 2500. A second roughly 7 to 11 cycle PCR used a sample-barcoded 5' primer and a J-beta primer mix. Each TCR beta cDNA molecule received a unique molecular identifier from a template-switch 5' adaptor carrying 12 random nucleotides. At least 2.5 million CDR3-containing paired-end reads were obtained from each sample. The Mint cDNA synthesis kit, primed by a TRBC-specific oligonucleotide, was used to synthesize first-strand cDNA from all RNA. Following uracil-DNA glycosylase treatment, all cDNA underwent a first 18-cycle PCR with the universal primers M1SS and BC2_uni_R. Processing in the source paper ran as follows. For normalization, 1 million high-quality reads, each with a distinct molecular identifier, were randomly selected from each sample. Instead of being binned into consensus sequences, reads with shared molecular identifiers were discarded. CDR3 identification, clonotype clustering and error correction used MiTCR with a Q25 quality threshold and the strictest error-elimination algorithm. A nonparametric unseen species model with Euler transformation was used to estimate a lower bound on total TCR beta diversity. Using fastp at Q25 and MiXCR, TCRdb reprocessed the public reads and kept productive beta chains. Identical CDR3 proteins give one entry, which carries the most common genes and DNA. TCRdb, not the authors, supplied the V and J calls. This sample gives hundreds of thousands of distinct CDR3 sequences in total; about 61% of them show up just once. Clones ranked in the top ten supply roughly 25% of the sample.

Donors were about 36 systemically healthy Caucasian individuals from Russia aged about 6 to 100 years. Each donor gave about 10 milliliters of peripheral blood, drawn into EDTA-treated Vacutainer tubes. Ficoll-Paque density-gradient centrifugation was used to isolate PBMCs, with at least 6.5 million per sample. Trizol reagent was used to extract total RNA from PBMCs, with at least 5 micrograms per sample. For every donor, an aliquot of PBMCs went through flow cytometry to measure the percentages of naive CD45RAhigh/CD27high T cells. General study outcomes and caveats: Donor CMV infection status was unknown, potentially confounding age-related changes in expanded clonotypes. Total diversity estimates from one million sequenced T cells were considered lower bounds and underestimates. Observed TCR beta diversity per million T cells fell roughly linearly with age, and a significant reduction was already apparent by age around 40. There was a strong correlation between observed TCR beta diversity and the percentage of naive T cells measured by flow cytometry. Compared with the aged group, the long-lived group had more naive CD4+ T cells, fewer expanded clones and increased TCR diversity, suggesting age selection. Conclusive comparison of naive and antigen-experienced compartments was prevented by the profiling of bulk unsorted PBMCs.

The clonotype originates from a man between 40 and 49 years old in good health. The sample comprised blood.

The CDR3 corresponds to CASSLVGLSGANVLTF. The DNA sequence is TGTGCCAGCAGCTTAGTTGGTCTCTCTGGGGCCAACGTCCTGACTTTC. Recombination connected TRBV7-2 to TRBJ2-6; the D gene cannot be resolved reliably. Reading from cysteine to phenylalanine, the CDR3 counts 16 amino acids. The DNA shown is the 48-base CDR3, in frame from base 1. V is cut by 1 base and J by 0 bases, and the space between the germline ends is 7 bases. The germline V gene specifies SGHTA as CDR1 and FQGNSA as CDR2.